This section outlines one TCR beta chain sequence together with its context. This record comes from a study of OX40 agonist ivuxolimab in advanced cancers. The CDR3 is 16 amino acids. Germline V CDR1 and CDR2: SGHNT, YYREEE (reference sequence). V was cut by 5 bases and J by 4 bases, with 19 bases left in between. Profiling relied on immunoSEQ multiplex PCR, and the TCRdb table lists in-frame clones only, not all of them. The table has roughly 80,000 clones, more than 85% seen once; the top ten hold 13% to 15%. This rearrangement joins TRBV5-4 to TRBJ2-1; a possible D gene is TRBD2 (6 bases). Sample: CD4+ or CD8+ T cells sorted from blood, taken in a trial of the OX40 agonist ivuxolimab. This TCR was recovered from an adult with an advanced solid tumor such as melanoma, head and neck, liver or kidney cancer. CDR3 DNA: TGTGCCAGCAGTTTTGTTGCACTAGCAGGTTACAATGAGCAGTTCTTC. Translation gives CASSFVALAGYNEQFF.